Sequencing of this T cell receptor beta chain was carried out in a study of blood T cell repertoires in COVID-19. Study-level information: Samples came from the United States, Italy and Spain, spanning acute and convalescent COVID-19. From T cells, B-cell-depleted T cells, or PBMCs came the material, which was cDNA or gDNA.

The ends were cut back, 2 bases at V and 0 bases at J, with 10 bases in the middle. This CDR3 spans 16 amino acids. Germline CDR1 reads SGHTA; CDR2 reads FQGNSA. The method was immunoSEQ multiplex PCR; TCRdb's version includes in-frame clones alone and lacks a portion of them. The sample carries tens of thousands of clones, around 88% recorded once. The clonotype was recovered from a woman older than 75 with acute or convalescent COVID-19. The rearrangement joins TRBV7-2 to TRBJ2-2; D not resolved. Material for sequencing was peripheral blood. The chain's CDR3 is CASSLFSGSNTGELFF. In nucleotides, the CDR3 is TGTGCCAGCAGCTTATTTTCAGGTTCGAACACCGGGGAGCTGTTTTTT.